Included here is one TCR beta chain sequence, with context. This receptor's antigen is unknown. Within one base of it there is no much larger clone, and no base qualities were kept. Sorted unstimulated T cells and proliferating T cells recovered from mixed lymphocyte reactions were subjected to TCRbeta CDR3 sequencing. Fresh whole blood from about ten HLA-typed healthy donors served as the source for isolating PBMCs. The data were obtained in a study of siplizumab effects on memory and regulatory T cells (dated by TCRdb to between 2017 and 2020). Study-level background: The effect of the anti-CD2 antibody siplizumab on alloreactive T-cell subsets was examined in allogeneic mixed lymphocyte reactions constructed from human PBMCs. What the study reported, not specific to this receptor: Greater diversity appeared to be present in unstimulated naive T cells than in memory T cells, and a substantial contribution to the alloresponse seemed to be made by naive cells. The suppressive function of proliferating Tregs from siplizumab cultures was not functionally confirmed. About 75-96% of proliferating CD4+ or CD8+ clones could not be given a naive or memory phenotype. Because sequences at frequencies below about 10^-5 were poorly captured, only a minor fraction of alloreactive clones could be mapped back to unstimulated subsets. Siplizumab significantly reduced the cumulative frequency of alloreactive sequences traceable to unstimulated CD4+ memory T cells. Among mappable alloreactive CD4+ clones, the Treg-derived fraction averaged approximately 66% with siplizumab versus about 25% in control reactions.

From the cysteine up to the phenylalanine, the CDR3 has a length of 15 residues. Only the CDR3 part of the read is kept: 45 bases, read in frame from the first base. For this chain, trimming is 6 bases at the V end and 0 bases at the J end, and the number of junction bases without a gene match is 3. The CDR1 and CDR2 encoded by the germline V gene are MDHEN and SYDVKM. The library was built by means of the immunoSEQ multiplex PCR assay. The deep sequencing platform assayed roughly 10^5 TCR templates per sample. Genomic DNA extracted from sorted T cells was used for TCRbeta CDR3 sequencing. As for how the authors treated the data: Clonal analysis of TCRbeta CDR3 data was done in the R programming language. Alloreactive CD4+ and CD8+ clones were defined by comparing unstimulated samples with post-reaction CFSE-low samples. Regulatory or non-regulatory origin of alloreactive CD4+ clones was assigned by matching sequences to the sorted unstimulated Treg and non-Treg repertoires. TCRdb carries this immuneACCESS record with in-frame sequences only. Its versions omit some clonotypes, under half of them owing to an unresolved V gene in the studies checked, with the rest unexplained. The V and J calls and clone size come from that table; D and trimming were worked out from the DNA. The sample table holds 100,000 to 110,000 clones, of which about nine tenths were seen once. The ten largest clones add up to 0.14% to 0.15% of the sample.

The rearrangement combines TRBV28 with TRBJ1-4; TRBD1 agrees with 8 junctional bases. The source material was CD4+ T cells sorted from blood. The source is a human donor in good health. CDR3 reads: CASSGQGATNEKLFF. The sequence in DNA is TGTGCCAGCAGCGGACAGGGCGCAACTAATGAAAAACTGTTTTTT.